Shown below are 8 T cell receptor beta chains from a single sample sequenced in a study of CD8 T cells in ankylosing spondylitis. One entry per CDR3 protein, called by TCRdb with MiXCR from the 5' RACE reads. The table lists roughly 130,000 distinct CDR3 sequences, approximately 14% of them singletons. Material for sequencing was blood, either unsorted or a sorted T cell fraction (not recorded which). The receptors originated from a female donor with ankylosing spondylitis or in good health (not recorded which).

This clonotype was counted at least ten times. The gene calls are TRBV25-1 and TRBJ2-1, with D unresolved. The CDR3 totals 11 residues. V shed 3 bases and J shed 5 bases, with 2 bases lying between them. Germline CDR1 is MGHDK and CDR2 is SYGVNS. CDR3 coding DNA: TGTGCCAGCAGTGACGACAATGAGCAGTTCTTC. It specifies CASSDDNEQFF.

In the case of this clonotype: Given a much more abundant clone one base away, this may be a read error. The V call is TRBV20-1, the J call TRBJ2-1; D assignment may be TRBD1 or TRBD2 (5 bases each). The CDR3 is 12 amino acids. Germline CDR1 reads DFQATT; CDR2 reads SNEGSKA (reference sequence). CDR3 in DNA: TGCAGTACTAGTCGGCAGGGCGCTGAGCAGTTCTTC. Translated: CSTSRQGAEQFF.

This clonotype was observed at least ten times. This sequence joins TRBV20-1 and TRBJ1-2; TRBD1 agrees at 7 bases. Losses at the gene ends were 0 bases for V and 5 bases for J; bases not matched to a gene: 9. There are 15 residues in the CDR3. CDR1 and CDR2 (germline): DFQATT, SNEGSKA (reference sequence). CDR3: CSARDPTGVSYGYTF. CDR3 nucleotides: TGCAGTGCTAGAGATCCTACAGGGGTATCGTATGGCTACACCTTC.

The J gene is TRBJ1-6, the V gene TRBV2; D not certain. Germline CDR1 SNHLY, CDR2 FYNNEI. The CDR3 is made up of 13 amino acids. The V gene lost 2 bases and the J gene lost 7 bases, with 6 bases spanning the gap. The CDR3 coding sequence is TGTGCCAGCAGTGAACTACAGAATTCACCCCTCCACTTT. Its protein product is CASSELQNSPLHF.

The chain combines TRBV6-6 with TRBJ2-1; unclear D gene. The CDR3 length is 11 residues. Germline lookup yields CDR1 MNHNY and CDR2 SVGAGI (reference sequence). Trimming left V 6 bases short and J 8 bases short, with 8 bases between. CDR3 residues: CASSILDEQFF. The CDR3 DNA reads as TGTGCCAGCAGCATACTGGATGAGCAGTTCTTC.

This clonotype has ten or more counts. The chain links TRBV7-2 to TRBJ2-7; tentatively, D is TRBD1 (5 bases). This CDR3 is built from 13 residues. Germline V gene lookup returns CDR1 SGHTA and CDR2 FQGNSA. V was shortened by 3 bases and J by 2 bases, with 8 bases between the two germline ends. CDR3 in amino acids: CASSFDSPYEQYF. The CDR3 DNA is TGTGCCAGCAGCTTTGACAGTCCCTACGAGCAGTACTTC. Full variable domain (outside the CDR3, taken from reference TRBV7-2 and TRBJ2-7): GAGVSQSPSNKVTEKGKDVELRCDPISGHTALYWYRQSLGQGLEFLIYFQGNSAPDKSGLPSDRFSAERTGGSVSTLTIQRTQQEDSAVYLCASSFDSPYEQYFGPGTRLTVT.

There are a few counts of this clonotype. The chain joins TRBV7-8 to TRBJ2-5; D possibly corresponds to TRBD2 (6 bases). CDR3 length: 15 amino acids. The germline V and J ends were trimmed by 1 base and 3 bases, with 12 bases remaining between them. The germline gives CDR1 SGHVS, CDR2 FQNEAQ. CDR3 loop: CASSLVGREEETQYF. For the CDR3, the DNA is TGTGCCAGCAGCTTAGTTGGCAGGGAGGAAGAGACCCAGTACTTC.

At least ten counts were recorded for this clonotype. This chain uses TRBV5-1 with TRBJ2-7, with TRBD1 matching 7 bases. Germline V gene lookup returns CDR1 SGHRS and CDR2 YFSETQ. Losses at the gene ends were 4 bases for V and 6 bases for J; bases not matched to a gene: 13. The CDR3 contains 15 residues. Here the CDR3 reads CASSQTRTGGFEQYF. The CDR3 coding sequence is TGCGCCAGCAGCCAGACGAGGACAGGAGGTTTCGAGCAGTACTTC.